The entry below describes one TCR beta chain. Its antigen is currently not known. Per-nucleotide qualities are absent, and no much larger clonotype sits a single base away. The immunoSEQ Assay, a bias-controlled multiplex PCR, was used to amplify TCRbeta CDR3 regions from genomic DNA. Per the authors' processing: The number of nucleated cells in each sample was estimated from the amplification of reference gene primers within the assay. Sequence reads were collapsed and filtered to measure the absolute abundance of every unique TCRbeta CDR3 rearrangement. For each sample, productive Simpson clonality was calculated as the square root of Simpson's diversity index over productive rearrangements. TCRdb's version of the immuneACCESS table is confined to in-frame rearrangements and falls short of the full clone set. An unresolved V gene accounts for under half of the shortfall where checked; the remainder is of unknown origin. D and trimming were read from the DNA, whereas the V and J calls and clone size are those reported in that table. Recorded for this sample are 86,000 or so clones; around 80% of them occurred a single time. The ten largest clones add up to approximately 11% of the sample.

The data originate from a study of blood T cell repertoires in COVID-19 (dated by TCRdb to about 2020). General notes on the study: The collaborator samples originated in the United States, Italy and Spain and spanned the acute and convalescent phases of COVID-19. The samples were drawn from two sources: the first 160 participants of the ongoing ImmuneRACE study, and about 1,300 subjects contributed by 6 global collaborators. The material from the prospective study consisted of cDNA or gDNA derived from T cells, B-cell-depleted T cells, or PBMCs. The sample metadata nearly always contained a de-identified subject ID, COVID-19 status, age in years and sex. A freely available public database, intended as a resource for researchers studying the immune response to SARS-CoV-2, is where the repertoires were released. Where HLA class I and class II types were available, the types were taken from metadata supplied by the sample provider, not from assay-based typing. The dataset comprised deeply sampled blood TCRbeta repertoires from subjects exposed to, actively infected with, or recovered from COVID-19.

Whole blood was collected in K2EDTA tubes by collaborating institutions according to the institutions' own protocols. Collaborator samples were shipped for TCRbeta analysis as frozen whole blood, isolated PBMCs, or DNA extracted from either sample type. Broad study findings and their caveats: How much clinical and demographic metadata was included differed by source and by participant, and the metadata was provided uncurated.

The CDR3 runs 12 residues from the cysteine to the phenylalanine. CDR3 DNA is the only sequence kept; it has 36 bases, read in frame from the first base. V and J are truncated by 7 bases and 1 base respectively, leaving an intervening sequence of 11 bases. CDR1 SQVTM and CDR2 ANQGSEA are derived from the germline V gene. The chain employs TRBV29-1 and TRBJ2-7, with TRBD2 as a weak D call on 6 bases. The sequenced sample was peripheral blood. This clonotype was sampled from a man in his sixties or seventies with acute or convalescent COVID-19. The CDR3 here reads CSGGGNSYEQYF. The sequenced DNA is TGCAGCGGCGGCGGGAATTCCTACGAGCAGTACTTC.